This T cell receptor beta chain appears in the sequencing data of a study of blood T cell repertoires in COVID-19. The repertoire was sequenced with immunoSEQ multiplex PCR; TCRdb's copy has only in-frame clones and lacks some. The top ten hold over 7.5% of the sample, which has 130,000 to 150,000 clones, under 90% seen once. CDR1 is MNHNS and CDR2 is SASEGT in the germline V gene. Trimming cost V 4 bases and J 1 base; bases outside gene matches: 6. CDR3 size: 16 residues. The source is a woman of 80 years or more in a cohort sampled during active or convalescent COVID-19. This chain links TRBV6-1 with TRBJ2-1; the match to TRBD2 covers 8 bases. The sequenced sample consisted of peripheral blood. CDR3 protein: CASSGSGTRSYNEQFF. DNA of the CDR3: TGTGCCAGCAGTGGATCAGGGACTAGGTCCTACAATGAGCAGTTCTTC.